Here is one T cell receptor beta chain with its context. Antigen unknown. The sample belongs to a study of beta chain features in type 1 diabetes. Study outcomes and limitations: Type 1 diabetes patients had TCRB CDR3s that were shorter (moderately but significantly so) in all four CD4+ subsets. Cells that show high TCR expression could be over-represented by cDNA sequencing. The naive, central memory and Treg TCRB repertoires of patients appeared to be more similar to one another than those of healthy donors.

Sequenced material consisted of expressed TCRB transcripts (all of the isolated RNA was reverse transcribed). For naive, central memory and regulatory T cell samples, reads averaged around 3.8 million. Some clones are missing from TCRdb's copy, which holds only in-frame ones; the method was immunoSEQ multiplex PCR. The sample has approximately 50,000 clones; around 45% are singletons. Based on CD45RO/CCR7/CD25/CD127/CD95/CD27, CD4+ regulatory, stem cell-like memory, naive and central memory cells were sorted. The sequence came from a man aged 25-45 years with type 1 diabetes. The sequenced material came from Tregs from blood.

The CDR3 region is CASSSSGGNTGELFF. As DNA, the CDR3 is TGCGCCAGCAGCTCGAGCGGGGGGAACACCGGGGAGCTGTTTTTT. The V gene is TRBV5-1, the J gene TRBJ2-2; 8 positions match TRBD2. Germline trimming cut 3 bases from V and 1 base from J; bases unmatched to any gene: 2. This CDR3 comprises 15 residues. Germline V CDR1 and CDR2: SGHRS, YFSETQ.